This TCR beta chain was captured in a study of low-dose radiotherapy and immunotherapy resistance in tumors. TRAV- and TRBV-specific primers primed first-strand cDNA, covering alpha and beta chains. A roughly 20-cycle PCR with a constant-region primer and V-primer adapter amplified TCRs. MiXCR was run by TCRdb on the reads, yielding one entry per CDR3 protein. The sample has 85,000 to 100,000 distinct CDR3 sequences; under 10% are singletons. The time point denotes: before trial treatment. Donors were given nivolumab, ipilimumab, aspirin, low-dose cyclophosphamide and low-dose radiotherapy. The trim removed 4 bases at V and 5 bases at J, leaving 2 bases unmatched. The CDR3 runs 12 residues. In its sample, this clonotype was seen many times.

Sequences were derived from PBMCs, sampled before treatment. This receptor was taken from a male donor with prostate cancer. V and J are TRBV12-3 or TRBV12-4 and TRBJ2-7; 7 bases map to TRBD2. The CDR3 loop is CASSWEGHEQYF. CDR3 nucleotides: TGTGCCAGCAGTTGGGAGGGACACGAGCAGTACTTC.